This T cell receptor beta chain appears in the sequencing data of a study of T cell repertoires in aging, cancer and after chemotherapy. Multiplex touch-down PCR with TRB-A/B primers amplified rearranged V-D-J TRB sequences. In TCRdb, the multiplex PCR reads were re-called with MiXCR into one record per CDR3 protein. The sample lists 6,000 to 6,500 distinct CDR3 sequences; less than 35% were seen once. Looked up from germline, CDR1 is SGHNT and CDR2 is YYREEE (reference sequence). The CDR3 extends over 16 amino acids. The ends lost 4 bases at V and 6 bases at J; junction bases unmatched: 12. Amplification of TCR beta used genomic DNA extracted from peripheral blood.

This chain connects TRBV5-4 to TRBJ1-5, with 8 bases that match TRBD1. This receptor was taken from a human donor with a blood cancer. Sequencing was carried out using blood. DNA for the CDR3: TGTGCCAGCAGCAACCACCCCGGGACAGGATTTCAGCCCCAGCATTTT. Translation gives CASSNHPGTGFQPQHF.